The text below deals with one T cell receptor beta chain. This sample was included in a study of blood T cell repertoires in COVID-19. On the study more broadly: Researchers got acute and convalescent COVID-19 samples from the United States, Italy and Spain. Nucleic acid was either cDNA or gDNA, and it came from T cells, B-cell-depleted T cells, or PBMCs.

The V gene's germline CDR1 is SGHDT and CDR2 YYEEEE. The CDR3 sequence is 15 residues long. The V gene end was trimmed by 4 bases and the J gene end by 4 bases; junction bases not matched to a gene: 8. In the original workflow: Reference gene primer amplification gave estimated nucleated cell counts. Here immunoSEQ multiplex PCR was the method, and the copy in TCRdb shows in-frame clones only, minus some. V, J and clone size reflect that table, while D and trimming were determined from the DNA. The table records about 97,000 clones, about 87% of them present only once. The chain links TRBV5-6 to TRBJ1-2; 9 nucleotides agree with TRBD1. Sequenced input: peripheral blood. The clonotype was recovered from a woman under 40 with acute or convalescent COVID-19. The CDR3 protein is CASSEGQGVGYGYTF. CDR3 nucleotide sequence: TGTGCCAGCAGCGAGGGACAGGGCGTCGGCTATGGCTACACCTTC.